The 9 T cell receptor beta chains listed next were all sequenced from one sample in a study of OX40 agonist ivuxolimab in advanced cancers. The method was immunoSEQ multiplex PCR; TCRdb's version includes in-frame clones alone and lacks a portion of them. The data contain roughly 35,000 clones, more than 80% of them singletons. This specimen consisted of CD4+ or CD8+ T cells sorted from blood, obtained in a trial of the OX40 agonist ivuxolimab. The receptors shown here come from an adult with an advanced solid tumor such as melanoma, head and neck, liver or kidney cancer.

CDR3 DNA sequence: TGCGCCAGCAGCCAAGAGTTCAGAGCCACCGGGGAGCTGTTTTTT. This sequence encodes CASSQEFRATGELFF. The V gene is TRBV4-3, the J gene TRBJ2-2; unclear D gene. Germline V gives CDR1 LGHNA, CDR2 YSLEER. The CDR3 sequence is 15 residues long. Trimming removed 0 bases at V and 4 bases at J, with 9 bases between.

The V gene is TRBV5-8, the J gene TRBJ1-4, with TRBD1 matching over 8 bases. The ends lost 5 bases at V and 4 bases at J; junction bases unmatched: 19. Per germline, CDR1 SGHTS and CDR2 YDEGEE. This CDR3 spans 19 amino acids. This CDR3 is CASRPVPRQGARSNEKLFF. The CDR3 bases are TGTGCCAGCAGGCCCGTCCCGCGGCAGGGGGCGCGAAGTAATGAAAAACTGTTTTTT.

The gene calls are TRBV7-2 and TRBJ2-1; 7 nucleotides agree with TRBD2. Germline values: CDR1 SGHTA, CDR2 FQGNSA. The CDR3 spans 16 residues. Trimming at V came to 5 bases and at J to 7 bases, leaving 14 bases not matched to a gene. CDR3 nucleotides: TGTGCCAGCAGCCTCCAACCTGCGGGAGCTTCGAATGAGCAGTTCTTC. Translating gives CASSLQPAGASNEQFF.

The chain uses TRBV27 and TRBJ1-3, with TRBD1 as a possible D gene (5 bases). CDR1 is MNHEY, CDR2 SMNVEV, per germline (reference sequence). There are 14 residues in the CDR3. Trimming removed 6 bases from V and 9 bases from J, with 18 bases in between. CDR3 coding DNA: TGTGCCAGCAGCCCCGGGACCTGGGCGGGCACCATATATTTT. Translation gives CASSPGTWAGTIYF.

In its sample, this clone was seen once. The CDR3, as DNA: TGTGCCAGCAGTGCCTCGCACATTTTATCCTACGAGCAGTACTTC. Protein: CASSASHILSYEQYF. The chain is built from TRBV28 and TRBJ2-7; D unresolved. The CDR3 contains 15 residues. Germline V gene data show CDR1 as MDHEN and CDR2 as SYDVKM. Trimming shortened V by 5 bases and J by 1 base, and 15 bases separated the two germline ends.

This clone was counted only a few times. The chain is built from TRBV7-8 and TRBJ2-7, with a tentative D call TRBD2 (6 bases). Germline V gene sequence: CDR1 SGHVS, CDR2 FQNEAQ. This CDR3 contains 14 residues. Deletions cut 1 base from V and 2 bases from J, with 9 bases between. CDR3 in DNA: TGTGCCAGCAGCTTAGGACGGACTACCTACGAGCAGTACTTC. Protein: CASSLGRTTYEQYF.

This chain links TRBV4-1 with TRBJ2-2, with 10 bases identical to TRBD2. V was pared by 5 bases and J by 4 bases, with 7 bases of the junction left unmatched. The CDR3 contains 16 residues. The germline V gene encodes CDR1 MGHRA and CDR2 YSYEKL. CDR3 DNA: TGCGCCAGCAGCGGGGTAGCGGGAGGTCTCACCGGGGAGCTGTTTTTT. Protein product: CASSGVAGGLTGELFF.

In its sample, this clone was seen a few times. The chain employs TRBV13 and TRBJ2-5; D is ambiguous. V lost 0 bases to trimming and J lost 1 base, with 6 bases between them. This CDR3 is built from 14 residues. The germline V gene encodes CDR1 PRHDT and CDR2 FYEKMQ (reference sequence). The CDR3 here is CASSLGRLQETQYF. In DNA form, the CDR3 reads TGTGCCAGCAGCTTAGGCAGGCTCCAAGAGACCCAGTACTTC.

This clone came up a few times. The rearrangement uses TRBV9 and TRBJ1-1, with D perhaps TRBD1 (5 bases). This CDR3 region has 15 residues. Germline V gene data show CDR1 as SGDLS and CDR2 as YYNGEE. Trimming shortened V by 0 bases and J by 3 bases, and 12 bases separated the two germline ends. The CDR3 here is CASSVGPGSDTEAFF. Written as DNA, the CDR3 is TGTGCCAGCAGCGTAGGTCCAGGGAGCGACACTGAAGCTTTCTTT.